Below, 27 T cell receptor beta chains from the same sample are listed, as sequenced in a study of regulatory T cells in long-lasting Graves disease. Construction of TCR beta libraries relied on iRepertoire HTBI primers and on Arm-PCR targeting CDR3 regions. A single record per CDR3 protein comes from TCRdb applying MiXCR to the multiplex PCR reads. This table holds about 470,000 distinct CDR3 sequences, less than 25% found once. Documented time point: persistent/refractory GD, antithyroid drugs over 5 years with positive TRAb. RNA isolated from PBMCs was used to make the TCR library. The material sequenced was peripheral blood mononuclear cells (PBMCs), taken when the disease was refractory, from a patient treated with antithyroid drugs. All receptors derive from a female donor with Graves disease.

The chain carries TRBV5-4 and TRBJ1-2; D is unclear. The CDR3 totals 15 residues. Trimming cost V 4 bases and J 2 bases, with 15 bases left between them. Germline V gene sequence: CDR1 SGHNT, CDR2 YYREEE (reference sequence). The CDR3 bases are TGTGCCAGCAGCCCGGAGAGGAGTGCCAACTATGGCTACACCTTC. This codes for CASSPERSANYGYTF.

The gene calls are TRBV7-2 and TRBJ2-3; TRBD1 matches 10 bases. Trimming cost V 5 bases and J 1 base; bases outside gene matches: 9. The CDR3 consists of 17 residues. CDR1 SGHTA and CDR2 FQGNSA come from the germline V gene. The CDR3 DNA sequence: TGTGCCAGCAGCCTTCACGGGACAGGGGACGGCACAGATACGCAGTATTTT. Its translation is CASSLHGTGDGTDTQYF.

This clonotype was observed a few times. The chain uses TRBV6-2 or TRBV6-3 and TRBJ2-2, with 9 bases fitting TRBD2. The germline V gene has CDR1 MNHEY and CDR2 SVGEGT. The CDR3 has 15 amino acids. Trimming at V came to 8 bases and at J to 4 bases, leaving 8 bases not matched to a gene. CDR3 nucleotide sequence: TGTGCCAGCGGGAGGCTAGCGGGGATCACCGGGGAGCTGTTTTTT. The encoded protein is CASGRLAGITGELFF.

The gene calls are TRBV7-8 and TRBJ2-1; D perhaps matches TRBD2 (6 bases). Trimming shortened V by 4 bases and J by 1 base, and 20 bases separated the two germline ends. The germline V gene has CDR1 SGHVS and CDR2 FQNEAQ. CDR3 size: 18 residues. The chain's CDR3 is CASSSVDGGAISYNEQFF. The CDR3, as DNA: TGTGCCAGCAGCTCAGTTGATGGAGGGGCCATTTCCTACAATGAGCAGTTCTTC.

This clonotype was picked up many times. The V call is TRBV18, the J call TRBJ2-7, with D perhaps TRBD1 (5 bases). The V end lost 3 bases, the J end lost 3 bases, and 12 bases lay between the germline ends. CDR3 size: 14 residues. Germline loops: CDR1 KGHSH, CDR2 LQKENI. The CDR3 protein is CASSPRQGIYEQYF. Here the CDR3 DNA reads TGTGCCAGCTCACCGAGGCAGGGTATCTACGAGCAGTACTTC. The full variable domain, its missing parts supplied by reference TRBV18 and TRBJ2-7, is NAGVMQNPRHLVRRRGQEARLRCSPMKGHSHVYWYRQLPEEGLKFMVYLQKENIIDESGMPKERFSAEFPKEGPSILRIQQVVRGDSAAYFCASSPRQGIYEQYFGPGTRLTVT.

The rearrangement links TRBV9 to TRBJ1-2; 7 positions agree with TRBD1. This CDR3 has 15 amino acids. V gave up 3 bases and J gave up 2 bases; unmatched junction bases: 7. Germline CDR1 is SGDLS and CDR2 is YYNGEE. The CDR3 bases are TGTGCCAGCAGCGCAGACTGGGACAGAAACTATGGCTACACCTTC. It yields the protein CASSADWDRNYGYTF.

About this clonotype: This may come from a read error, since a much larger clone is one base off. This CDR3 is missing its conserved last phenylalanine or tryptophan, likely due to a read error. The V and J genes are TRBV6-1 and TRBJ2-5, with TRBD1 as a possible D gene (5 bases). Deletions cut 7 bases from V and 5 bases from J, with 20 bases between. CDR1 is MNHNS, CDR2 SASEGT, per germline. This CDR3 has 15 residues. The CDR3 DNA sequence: TGTGCCAGCAAGACAGTTGAAGGGCGTCCGGAGACCCAGTACTCC. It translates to CASKTVEGRPETQYS.

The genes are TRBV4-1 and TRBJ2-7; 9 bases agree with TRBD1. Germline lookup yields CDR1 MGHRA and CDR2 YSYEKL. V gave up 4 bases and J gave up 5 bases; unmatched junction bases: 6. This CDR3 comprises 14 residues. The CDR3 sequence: CASSRTGTGNEQYF. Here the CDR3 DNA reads TGCGCCAGCAGCCGTACCGGGACAGGGAACGAGCAGTACTTC.

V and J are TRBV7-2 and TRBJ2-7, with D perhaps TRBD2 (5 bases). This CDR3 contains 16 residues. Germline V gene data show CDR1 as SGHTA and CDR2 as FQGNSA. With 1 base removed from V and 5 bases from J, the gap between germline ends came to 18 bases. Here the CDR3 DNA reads TGTGCCAGCAGCTTAGAGGTTATGAGGGTTCTTAACGAGCAGTACTTC. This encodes CASSLEVMRVLNEQYF.

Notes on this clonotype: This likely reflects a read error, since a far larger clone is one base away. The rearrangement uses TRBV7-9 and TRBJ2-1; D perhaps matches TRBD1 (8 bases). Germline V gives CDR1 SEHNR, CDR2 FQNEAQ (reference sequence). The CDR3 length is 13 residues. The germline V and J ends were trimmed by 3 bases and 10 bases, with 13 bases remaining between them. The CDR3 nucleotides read TGTGCCAGCAGCTTTACAGGGGGGGGCGAGCAGTTCTTC. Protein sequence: CASSFTGGGEQFF.

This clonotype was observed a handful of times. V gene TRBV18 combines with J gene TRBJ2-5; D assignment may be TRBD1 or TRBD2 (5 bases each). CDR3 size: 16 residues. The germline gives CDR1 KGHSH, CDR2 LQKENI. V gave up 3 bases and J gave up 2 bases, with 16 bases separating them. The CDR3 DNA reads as TGTGCCAGCTCACCGCAATTATTTGGGACGCAAGAGACCCAGTACTTC. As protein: CASSPQLFGTQETQYF.

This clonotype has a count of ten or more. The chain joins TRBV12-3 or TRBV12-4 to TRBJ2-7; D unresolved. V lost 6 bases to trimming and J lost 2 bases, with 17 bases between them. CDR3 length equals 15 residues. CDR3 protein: CASSLGPSFTYEQYF. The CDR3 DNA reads TGTGCCAGCAGCCTCGGCCCTTCCTTCACCTACGAGCAGTACTTC.

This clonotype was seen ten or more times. The CDR3 sequence: CSVAAGRYEQYF. DNA of the CDR3: TGCAGCGTTGCGGCAGGGAGGTACGAGCAGTACTTC. The chain combines TRBV29-1 with TRBJ2-7, with D perhaps matching TRBD2 (6 bases). CDR1 and CDR2 (germline): SQVTM, ANQGSEA. CDR3 length equals 12 residues. V shed 4 bases and J shed 4 bases, with 11 bases lying between them.

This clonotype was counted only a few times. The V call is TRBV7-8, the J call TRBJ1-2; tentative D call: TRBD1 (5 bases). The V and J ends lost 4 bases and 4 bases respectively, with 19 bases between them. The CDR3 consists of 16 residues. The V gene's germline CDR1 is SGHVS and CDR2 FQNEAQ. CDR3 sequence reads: CASSSSTTGTSYGYTF. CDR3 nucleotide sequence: TGTGCCAGCAGCTCGAGCACAACCGGGACGAGCTATGGCTACACCTTC.

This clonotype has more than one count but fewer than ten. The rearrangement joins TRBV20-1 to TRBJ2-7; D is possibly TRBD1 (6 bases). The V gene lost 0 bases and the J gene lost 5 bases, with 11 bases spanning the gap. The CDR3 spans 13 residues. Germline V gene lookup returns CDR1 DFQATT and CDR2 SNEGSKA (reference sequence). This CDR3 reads CSARDPKGDEQYF. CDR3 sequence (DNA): TGCAGTGCTAGAGATCCCAAGGGGGACGAGCAGTACTTC.

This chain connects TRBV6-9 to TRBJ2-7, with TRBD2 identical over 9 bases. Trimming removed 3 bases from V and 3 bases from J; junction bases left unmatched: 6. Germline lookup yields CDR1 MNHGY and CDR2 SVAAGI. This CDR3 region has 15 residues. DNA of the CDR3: TGTGCCAGCAGTTACCGGCGGGAGGGAAACTACGAGCAGTACTTC. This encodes CASSYRREGNYEQYF.

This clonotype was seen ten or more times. CDR3 amino acids: CASSVGSQGNYGYTF. CDR3 DNA sequence: TGTGCCAGCAGCGTAGGGTCACAGGGGAACTATGGCTACACCTTC. The V and J genes are TRBV9 and TRBJ1-2, with 7 bases fitting TRBD1. The junction had 4 bases not matched to a gene; V was cut back by 0 bases and J by 2 bases. Germline V gene data show CDR1 as SGDLS and CDR2 as YYNGEE. This CDR3 contains 15 residues.

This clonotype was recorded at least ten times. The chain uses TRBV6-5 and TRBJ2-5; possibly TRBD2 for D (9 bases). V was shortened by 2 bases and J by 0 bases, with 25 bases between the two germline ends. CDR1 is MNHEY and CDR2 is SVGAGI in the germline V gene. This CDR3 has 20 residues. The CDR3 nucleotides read TGTGCCAGCAGTTACGTACCTCAGGGGGCTAGCGGGACCTACCAAGAGACCCAGTACTTC. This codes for CASSYVPQGASGTYQETQYF.

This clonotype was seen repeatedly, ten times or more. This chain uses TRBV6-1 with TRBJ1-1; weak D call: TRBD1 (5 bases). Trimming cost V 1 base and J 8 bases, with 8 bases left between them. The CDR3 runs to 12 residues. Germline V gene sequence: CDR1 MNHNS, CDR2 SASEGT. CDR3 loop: CASSEVWGEAFF. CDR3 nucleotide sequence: TGTGCCAGCAGTGAAGTGTGGGGGGAAGCTTTCTTT.

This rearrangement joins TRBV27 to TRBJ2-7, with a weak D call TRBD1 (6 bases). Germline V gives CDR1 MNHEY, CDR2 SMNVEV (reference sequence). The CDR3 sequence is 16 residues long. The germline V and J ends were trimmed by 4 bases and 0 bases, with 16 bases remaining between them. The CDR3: CASSSISGEYSYEQYF. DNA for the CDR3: TGTGCCAGCAGTTCGATCTCAGGGGAGTACTCCTACGAGCAGTACTTC.

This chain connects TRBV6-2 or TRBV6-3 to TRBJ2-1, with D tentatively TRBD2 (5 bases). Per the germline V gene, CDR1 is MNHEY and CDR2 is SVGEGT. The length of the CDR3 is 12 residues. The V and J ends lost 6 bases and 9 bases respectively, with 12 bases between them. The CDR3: CASRTLGSEQFF. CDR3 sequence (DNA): TGTGCCAGCAGAACACTAGGCTCTGAGCAGTTCTTC.

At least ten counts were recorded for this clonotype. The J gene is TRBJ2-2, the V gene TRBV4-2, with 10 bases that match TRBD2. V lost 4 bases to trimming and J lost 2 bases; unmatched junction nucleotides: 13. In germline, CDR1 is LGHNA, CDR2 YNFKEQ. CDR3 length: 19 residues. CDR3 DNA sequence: TGTGCCAGCAGCCGTGGGGAGGCTAGCGGGAGCCTCAACACCGGGGAGCTGTTTTTT. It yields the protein CASSRGEASGSLNTGELFF.

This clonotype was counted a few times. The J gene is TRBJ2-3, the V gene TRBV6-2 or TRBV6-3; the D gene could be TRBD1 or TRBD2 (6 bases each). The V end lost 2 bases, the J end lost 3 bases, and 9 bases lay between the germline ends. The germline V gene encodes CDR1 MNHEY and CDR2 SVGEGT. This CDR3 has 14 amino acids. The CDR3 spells CASSYAGQTDTQYF. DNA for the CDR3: TGTGCCAGCAGTTACGCGGGACAAACAGATACGCAGTATTTT.

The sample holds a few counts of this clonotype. CDR3 region: CASSADRAGYTF. The CDR3 bases are TGCGCCAGCAGCGCCGACAGGGCTGGCTACACCTTC. The V call is TRBV5-1, the J call TRBJ1-2, with 7 bases aligning to TRBD1. V was pared by 4 bases and J by 7 bases, with 4 bases of the junction left unmatched. Looked up from germline, CDR1 is SGHRS and CDR2 is YFSETQ. The CDR3 extends over 12 amino acids.

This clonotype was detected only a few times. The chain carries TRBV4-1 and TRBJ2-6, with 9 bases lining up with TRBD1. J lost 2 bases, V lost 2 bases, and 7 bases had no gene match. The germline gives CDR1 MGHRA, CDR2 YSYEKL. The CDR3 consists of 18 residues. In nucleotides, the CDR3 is TGCGCCAGCAGCCAACTCGTGAGACAGGGGGCTGGGGCCAACGTCCTGACTTTC. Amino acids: CASSQLVRQGAGANVLTF.

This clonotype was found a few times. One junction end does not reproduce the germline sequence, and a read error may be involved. CDR3 sequence: CARGGGTGELFF. In nucleotides, the CDR3 is TGTGCGAGAGGGGGTGGCACCGGGGAGCTGTTTTTT. The chain links TRBV29-1 to TRBJ2-2; TRBD1 might be the D (6 bases). The V gene's germline CDR1 is SQVTM and CDR2 ANQGSEA. The CDR3 sequence is 12 residues long.

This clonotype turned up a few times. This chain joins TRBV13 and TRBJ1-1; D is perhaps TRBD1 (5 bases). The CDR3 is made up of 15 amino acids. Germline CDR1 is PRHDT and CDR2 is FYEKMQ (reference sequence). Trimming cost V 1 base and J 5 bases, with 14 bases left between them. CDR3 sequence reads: CASSLEGHGGTEAFF. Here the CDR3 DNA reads TGTGCCAGCAGCTTAGAAGGACACGGGGGAACTGAAGCTTTCTTT. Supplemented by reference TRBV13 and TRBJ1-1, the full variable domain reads AAGVIQSPRHLIKEKRETATLKCYPIPRHDTVYWYQQGPGQDPQFLISFYEKMQSDKGSIPDRFSAQQFSDYHSELNMSSLELGDSALYFCASSLEGHGGTEAFFGQGTRLTVV.